Below are 17 T cell receptor beta chains sequenced from a single sample in a study of T-cell memory formation after mild COVID-19. Each CDR3 protein is one row after TCRdb ran MiXCR on the 5' RACE reads. The repertoire holds around 390,000 distinct CDR3 sequences, with 15% to 20% as singletons. Sequencing was performed on PBMCs or a T cell subset sorted from them (not recorded which). The receptors come from a man aged 18 to 35 who had mild COVID-19 (a few samples of this study predate the infection). Cell type and time point are not known.

In this sample, this clonotype turned up a few times. The chain employs TRBV9 and TRBJ1-1, with a possible D match to TRBD1 (6 bases). Germline V CDR1 and CDR2: SGDLS, YYNGEE. CDR3 length: 14 amino acids. Trimming took off 3 bases at V and 6 bases at J, with 15 bases between the two ends. The CDR3 protein is CASSGGQTVAEAFF. CDR3 nucleotide sequence: TGTGCCAGCAGCGGGGGACAAACGGTTGCTGAAGCTTTCTTT.

The chain has TRBV28 and TRBJ2-4; no firm D call. The V end was cut by 6 bases, the J end by 1 base, with 10 bases between. Germline-derived CDR1 and CDR2 are MDHEN and SYDVKM. The CDR3 is 14 amino acids. The CDR3: CASRNPGAKNIQYF. The DNA for the CDR3 is TGTGCCAGCAGAAACCCGGGTGCCAAAAACATTCAGTACTTC. The variable domain in full, completed from reference TRBV28 and TRBJ2-4, reads DVKVTQSSRYLVKRTGEKVFLECVQDMDHENMFWYRQDPGLGLRLIYFSYDVKMKEKGDIPEGYSVSREKKERFSLILESASTNQTSMYLCASRNPGAKNIQYFGAGTRLSVL.

The V call is TRBV5-1, the J call TRBJ1-6, with D unclear. CDR3 length: 12 residues. Trimming stripped 3 bases from V and 8 bases from J, with 6 bases between. Germline lookup yields CDR1 SGHRS and CDR2 YFSETQ. CDR3 loop: CASSWPDSPLHF. In nucleotides, the CDR3 is TGCGCCAGCAGCTGGCCTGATTCACCCCTCCACTTT.

This clonotype showed up just a few times. V gene TRBV10-3 combines with J gene TRBJ1-2; D is unresolved. V was cut by 3 bases and J by 6 bases, with 20 bases left in between. This CDR3 has 16 residues. Germline CDR1 and CDR2: ENHRY and SYGVKD. The CDR3: CAISDLPGSVKDGYTF. CDR3 in DNA: TGTGCCATCAGTGATTTACCGGGCTCGGTGAAGGATGGCTACACCTTC.

This clonotype has a handful of counts. V usage is TRBV3-2 and J usage is TRBJ1-1; the table's D gene call, TRBD1, was not cross checked with the DNA. TRBV3-2 is recorded as a pseudogene. The CDR3 is made up of 16 amino acids. The CDR3 sequence is CASSQAAQGANTEAFF. The CDR3 coding sequence is TGTGCCAGCAGCCAAGCAGCACAGGGGGCGAACACTGAAGCTTTCTTT.

This clonotype has a handful of counts. V usage is TRBV7-9 and J usage is TRBJ1-2; 8 positions agree with TRBD1. The CDR3 length is 14 residues. The germline gives CDR1 SEHNR, CDR2 FQNEAQ (reference sequence). Trimming cost V 0 bases and J 6 bases; bases outside gene matches: 3. CDR3 in DNA: TGTGCCAGCAGCTTAGCCCTGGACAGGGATGGCTACACCTTC. It codes for CASSLALDRDGYTF.

The sample holds a few counts of this clonotype. This rearrangement joins TRBV7-9 to TRBJ2-6, with 8 bases lining up with TRBD2. Trimming at V came to 7 bases and at J to 2 bases, leaving 4 bases not matched to a gene. The CDR3 has 15 amino acids. Looked up from germline, CDR1 is SEHNR and CDR2 is FQNEAQ (reference sequence). CDR3 DNA: TGTGCCAGCACCCTCGGGGGGGCTGGGGCCAACGTCCTGACTTTC. Protein sequence: CASTLGGAGANVLTF.

The gene calls are TRBV5-1 and TRBJ2-1; D is uncertain. Germline CDR1 reads SGHRS; CDR2 reads YFSETQ. Trimming took 0 bases from V and 6 from J, leaving 7 bases between them. The CDR3 runs to 13 residues. The CDR3 spells CASSLVGSNEQFF. In nucleotides, the CDR3 is TGCGCCAGCAGCTTGGTCGGTTCCAATGAGCAGTTCTTC.

This clonotype was detected a few times. The chain joins TRBV7-6 to TRBJ2-5, with a possible D match to TRBD2 (5 bases). Germline CDR1 and CDR2: SGHVS and FNYEAQ. The CDR3 runs 16 residues. Trimming removed 4 bases from V and 4 bases from J, with 19 bases in between. The CDR3 DNA follows: TGTGCCAGCAGCTACGGTCTACGGGGATCGGGAGAGACCCAGTACTTC. Translation: CASSYGLRGSGETQYF.

Many counts were recorded for this clonotype. The V gene is TRBV12-3 or TRBV12-4, the J gene TRBJ2-2; 8 positions agree with TRBD1. This CDR3 has 14 amino acids. Losses at the gene ends were 6 bases for V and 7 bases for J; bases not matched to a gene: 7. CDR3: CASSPGGGIGELFF. The DNA of the CDR3 is TGTGCCAGCAGCCCAGGGGGCGGGATCGGGGAGCTGTTTTTT.

This rearrangement joins TRBV9 to TRBJ2-7; 7 nucleotides match TRBD2. There are 14 residues in the CDR3. Germline trimming cut 2 bases from V and 6 bases from J; bases unmatched to any gene: 8. Germline CDR1 reads SGDLS; CDR2 reads YYNGEE. CDR3 residues: CASSVGGVTREQYF. The CDR3 DNA follows: TGTGCCAGCAGCGTTGGGGGGGTCACTCGCGAGCAGTACTTC.

The chain joins TRBV20-1 to TRBJ1-3; D unresolved. Germline V gives CDR1 DFQATT, CDR2 SNEGSKA (reference sequence). The CDR3 totals 13 residues. The V and J ends lost 3 bases and 1 base respectively, with 7 bases between them. The CDR3 nucleotides are TGCAGTGCTAGCCCCGGGTCTGGAAACACCATATATTTT. Translated, it gives CSASPGSGNTIYF.

V usage is TRBV6-2 or TRBV6-3 and J usage is TRBJ2-1, with 10 bases aligning to TRBD1. CDR1 MNHEY and CDR2 SVGEGT come from the germline V gene. The trim removed 6 bases at V and 0 bases at J, leaving 5 bases unmatched. There are 16 residues in the CDR3. CDR3 coding DNA: TGTGCCAGCAGAGACAGGGGGCCCCACTCCTACAATGAGCAGTTCTTC. Protein product: CASRDRGPHSYNEQFF.

The chain is built from TRBV7-6 and TRBJ2-7; either TRBD1 or TRBD2 may fit D (6 bases each). Trimming stripped 1 base from V and 0 bases from J, with 13 bases between. The CDR3 is 16 amino acids. In germline, CDR1 is SGHVS, CDR2 FNYEAQ. The CDR3 region has the DNA TGTGCCAGCAGCTTAGGCTCGGGGGCGGGCTCCTACGAGCAGTACTTC. Its translation: CASSLGSGAGSYEQYF.

This chain uses TRBV7-2 with TRBJ1-1, with D uncertain. The CDR3 contains 15 residues. CDR1 is SGHTA, CDR2 FQGNSA, per germline. The ends were cut back, 0 bases at V and 3 bases at J, with 11 bases in the middle. The CDR3 spells CASSLALGGYTEAFF. The DNA of the CDR3 is TGTGCCAGCAGCTTAGCATTAGGAGGGTACACTGAAGCTTTCTTT.

The sample holds a few counts of this clonotype. The chain recombines TRBV3-1 with TRBJ1-5; the D is unclear. Germline V gene sequence: CDR1 LGHDT, CDR2 YNNKEL (reference sequence). The CDR3 spans 14 residues. Trimming pared 4 bases from V and 1 base from J, leaving 8 bases between. The CDR3 DNA reads TGTGCCAGCAGCCCGCATGACAGCAATCAGCCCCAGCATTTT. Its translation: CASSPHDSNQPQHF.

A few counts support this clonotype. This chain connects TRBV28 to TRBJ2-1, with D maybe TRBD2 (5 bases). Per the germline V gene, CDR1 is MDHEN and CDR2 is SYDVKM. V lost 4 bases and J lost 2, with 12 bases in between. This CDR3 is built from 15 residues. As DNA, the CDR3 is TGTGCCAGCAGTTCCTCGGAGGTCACCTACAATGAGCAGTTCTTC. This encodes CASSSSEVTYNEQFF.